Included here is one TCR beta chain sequence, with context. This specimen belongs to a study of human T cells and chemical hapten exposure. TCRdb re-called the 5' RACE reads through MiXCR, storing one row per CDR3 protein. The data show about 80,000 distinct CDR3 sequences, 15% seen once. Total RNA was extracted from unfractionated whole blood. CDR1 is SQVTM and CDR2 is ANQGSEA in the germline V gene. CDR3 size: 13 residues. V was pared by 3 bases and J by 1 base, with 9 bases between. This sequence originates from a female donor in good health. The chain uses TRBV29-1 and TRBJ1-1; D gene uncertain. CDR3 DNA: TGCAGCGTTGAGGGAGTTGCGAACACTGAAGCTTTCTTT. Amino acid sequence: CSVEGVANTEAFF.